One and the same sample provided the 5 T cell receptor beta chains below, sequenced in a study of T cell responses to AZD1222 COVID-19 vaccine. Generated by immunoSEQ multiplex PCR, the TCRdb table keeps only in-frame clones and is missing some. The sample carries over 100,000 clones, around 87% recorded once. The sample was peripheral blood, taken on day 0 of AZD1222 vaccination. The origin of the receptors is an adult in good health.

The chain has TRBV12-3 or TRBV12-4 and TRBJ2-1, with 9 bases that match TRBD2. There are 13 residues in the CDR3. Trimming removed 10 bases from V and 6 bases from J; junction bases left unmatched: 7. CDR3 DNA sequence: TGTGCCACCAGGCGGGGGGGAACCAATGAGCAGTTCTTC. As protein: CATRRGGTNEQFF.

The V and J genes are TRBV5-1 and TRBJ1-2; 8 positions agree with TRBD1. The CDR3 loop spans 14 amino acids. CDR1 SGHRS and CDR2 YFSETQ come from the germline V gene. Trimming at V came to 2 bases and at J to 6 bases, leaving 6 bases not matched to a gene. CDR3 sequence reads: CASSLPQGVDGYTF. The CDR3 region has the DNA TGCGCCAGCAGCTTACCACAGGGGGTTGATGGCTACACCTTC.

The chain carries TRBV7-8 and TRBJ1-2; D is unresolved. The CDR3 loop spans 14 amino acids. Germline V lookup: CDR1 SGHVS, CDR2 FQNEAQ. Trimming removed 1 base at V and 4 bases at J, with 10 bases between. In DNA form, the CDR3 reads TGTGCCAGCAGCTTAGGAGCACAGCTCTATGGCTACACCTTC. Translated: CASSLGAQLYGYTF.

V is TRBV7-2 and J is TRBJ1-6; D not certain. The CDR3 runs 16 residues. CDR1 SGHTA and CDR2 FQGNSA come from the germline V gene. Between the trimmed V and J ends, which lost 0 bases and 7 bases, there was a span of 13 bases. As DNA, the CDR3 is TGTGCCAGCAGCTTAGCGCCTAGGATAAACAATTCACCCCTCCACTTT. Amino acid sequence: CASSLAPRINNSPLHF.

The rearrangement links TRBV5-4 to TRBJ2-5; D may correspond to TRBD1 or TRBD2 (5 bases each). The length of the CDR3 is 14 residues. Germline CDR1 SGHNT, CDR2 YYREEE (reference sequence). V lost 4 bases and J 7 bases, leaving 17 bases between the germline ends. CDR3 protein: CASSPTGPDGTQYF. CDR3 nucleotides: TGTGCCAGCAGCCCTACGGGACCAGACGGGACCCAGTACTTC.